Listed here are 5 T cell receptor beta chains from one sample, sequenced in a study of blood T cell repertoires in COVID-19. Assay used: immunoSEQ multiplex PCR; TCRdb lists only in-frame clones, some missing. The sample shows approximately 130,000 clones, 75% to 90% of them seen only once. The specimen sequenced was peripheral blood. Receptors originate from a human donor in a cohort sampled during active COVID-19.

The V and J genes are TRBV7-6 and TRBJ2-2; no firm D call. Germline V gene sequence: CDR1 SGHVS, CDR2 FNYEAQ. Trimming stripped 4 bases from V and 1 base from J, with 10 bases between. The CDR3 is 15 amino acids. CDR3 coding DNA: TGTGCCAGCAGCTATTCACCGGGGAACACCGGGGAGCTGTTTTTT. Residues: CASSYSPGNTGELFF.

DNA for the CDR3: TGTGCCAGCAGCTACCGGGGAGGGGGCACAGATACGCAGTATTTT. As protein: CASSYRGGGTDTQYF. The chain is built from TRBV14 and TRBJ2-3; TRBD2 agrees at 7 bases. The CDR3 contains 15 residues. Germline V CDR1 and CDR2: SGHDN, FVKESK. After removal of 5 bases from V and 1 base from J, the junction contained 6 bases not matched to a gene. Using reference TRBV14 and TRBJ2-3 for the parts outside the CDR3, the full variable domain is EAGVTQFPSHSVIEKGQTVTLRCDPISGHDNLYWYRRVMGKEIKFLLHFVKESKQDESGMPNNRFLAERTGGTYSTLKVQPAELEDSGVYFCASSYRGGGTDTQYFGPGTRLTVL.

Comments on this clone: Other DNA sequences in this specimen translate into the identical CDR3. This rearrangement joins TRBV7-2 to TRBJ2-3; TRBD1 matches at 11 bases. CDR1 is SGHTA and CDR2 is FQGNSA in the germline V gene. CDR3 size: 15 residues. The V gene end was trimmed by 3 bases and the J gene end by 2 bases; junction bases not matched to a gene: 1. CDR3 in DNA: TGTGCCAGCAGCTTGGACAGGGGGCCCACAGATACGCAGTATTTT. Translation: CASSLDRGPTDTQYF.

This clone occurred once. The chain recombines TRBV24-1 with TRBJ2-3; D is unclear. CDR3 length equals 13 residues. The V end lost 5 bases, the J end lost 0 bases, and 5 bases lay between the germline ends. Germline V gene lookup returns CDR1 KGHDR and CDR2 SFDVKD. For the CDR3, the DNA is TGTGCCACCAGTGCGACTAGCACAGATACGCAGTATTTT. Amino acids: CATSATSTDTQYF.

V usage is TRBV28 and J usage is TRBJ2-5; D is undetermined. The CDR3 has 13 residues. Trimming left V 7 bases short and J 1 base short, with 10 bases between. CDR1 is MDHEN, CDR2 SYDVKM, per germline. The CDR3 protein is CASNRNSQETQYF. DNA of the CDR3: TGTGCCAGCAACCGGAACAGCCAAGAGACCCAGTACTTC.